The sample holds many counts of the clone carrying this T cell receptor (beta chain). Its matching antigen is unknown. The sample comes from a study of response to subunit inactivated influenza vaccine. General study findings and limits: Authors suggested each seasonal flu vaccination may recruit only limited numbers of new T cells.

Trimming at V came to 5 bases and at J to 3 bases, leaving 3 bases not matched to a gene. CDR3 size: 13 residues. Using its own MiXCR run on the RT-PCR reads, TCRdb lists one record per CDR3 protein. The sample has about 500,000 distinct CDR3 sequences, approximately 17% seen once; the top ten hold less than 4%. The chain combines TRBV12-3 or TRBV12-4 with TRBJ2-7; TRBD1 agrees at 8 bases. Here the sequenced sample was CD4+ T cells sorted from PBMCs, taken roughly 24 months after vaccination. The clonotype was recovered from a man aged 50 to 69 who received an inactivated influenza vaccine. CDR3 bases: TGTGCCAGCAGTCGCGGACAGGGCTACGAGCAGTACTTC. Translated: CASSRGQGYEQYF.